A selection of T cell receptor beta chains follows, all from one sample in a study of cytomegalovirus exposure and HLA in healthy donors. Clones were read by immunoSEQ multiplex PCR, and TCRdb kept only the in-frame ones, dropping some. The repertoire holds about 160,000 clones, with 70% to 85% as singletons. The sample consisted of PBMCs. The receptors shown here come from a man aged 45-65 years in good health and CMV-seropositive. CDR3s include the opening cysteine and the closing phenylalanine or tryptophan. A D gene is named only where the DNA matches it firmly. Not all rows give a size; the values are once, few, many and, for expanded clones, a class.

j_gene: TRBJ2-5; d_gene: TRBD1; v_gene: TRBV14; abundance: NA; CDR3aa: CASSPGQGNMETQYF; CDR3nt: TGTGCCAGCAGCCCGGGACAGGGGAACATGGAGACCCAGTACTTC
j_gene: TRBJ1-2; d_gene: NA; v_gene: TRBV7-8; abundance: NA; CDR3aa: CASSLSVYGYTF; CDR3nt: TGTGCCAGCAGCTTATCGGTCTATGGCTACACCTTC
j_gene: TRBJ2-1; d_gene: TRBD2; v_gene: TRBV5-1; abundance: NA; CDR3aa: CASSRGLAGDYNEQFF; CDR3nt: TGCGCCAGCAGCCGAGGACTAGCGGGAGACTACAATGAGCAGTTCTTC
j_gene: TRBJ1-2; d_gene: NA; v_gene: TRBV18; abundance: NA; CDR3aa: CASSPSQRDGYTF; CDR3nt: TGTGCCAGCTCACCGAGCCAACGAGATGGCTACACCTTC
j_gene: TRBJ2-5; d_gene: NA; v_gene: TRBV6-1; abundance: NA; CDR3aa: CASSEFLSQETQYF; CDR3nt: TGTGCCAGCAGTGAATTCCTTTCCCAAGAGACCCAGTACTTC
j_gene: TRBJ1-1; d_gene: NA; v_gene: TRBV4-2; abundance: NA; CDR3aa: CASSQERGARTEAFF; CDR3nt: TGTGCCAGCAGCCAAGAGCGGGGGGCAAGGACTGAAGCTTTCTTT
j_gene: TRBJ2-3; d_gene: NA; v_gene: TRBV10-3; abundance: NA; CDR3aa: CAISEGGGLTDTQYF; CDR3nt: TGTGCCATCAGTGAGGGGGGGGGCCTTACTGATACGCAGTATTTT
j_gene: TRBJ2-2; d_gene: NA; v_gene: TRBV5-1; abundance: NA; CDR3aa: CASSLTQGGGELFF; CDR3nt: TGCGCCAGCAGCTTAACGCAGGGTGGCGGGGAGCTGTTTTTT
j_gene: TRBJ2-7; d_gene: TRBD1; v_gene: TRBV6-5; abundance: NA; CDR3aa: CASSPQGAWEQYF; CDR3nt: TGTGCCAGCAGTCCCCAGGGGGCCTGGGAGCAGTACTTC
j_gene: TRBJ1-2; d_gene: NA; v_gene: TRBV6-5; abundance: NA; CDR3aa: CASSLVGAGYTF; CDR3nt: TGTGCCAGCAGTTTGGTAGGGGCTGGCTACACCTTC
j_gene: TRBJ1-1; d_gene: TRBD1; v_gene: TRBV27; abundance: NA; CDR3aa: CASSPGGRGDEAFF; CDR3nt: TGTGCCAGCAGTCCCGGTGGCAGGGGGGATGAAGCTTTCTTT
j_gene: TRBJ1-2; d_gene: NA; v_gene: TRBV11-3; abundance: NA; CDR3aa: CASSLDQRGLEHTF; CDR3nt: TGTGCCAGCAGCTTAGATCAGCGAGGCCTTGAGCACACCTTC
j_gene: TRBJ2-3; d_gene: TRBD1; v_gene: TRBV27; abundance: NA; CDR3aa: CASSSTGLSQPQYF; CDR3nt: TGTGCCAGCAGTTCGACAGGGTTAAGTCAGCCCCAGTATTTT
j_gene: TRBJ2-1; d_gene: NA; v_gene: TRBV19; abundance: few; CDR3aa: CASTLTVFSYNEQFF; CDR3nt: TGTGCCAGTACCCTGACTGTGTTCTCCTACAATGAGCAGTTCTTC
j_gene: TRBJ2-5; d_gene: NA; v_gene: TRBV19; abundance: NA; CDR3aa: CASSIEKARGTQYF; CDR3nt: TGTGCCAGTAGTATAGAAAAGGCTAGAGGGACCCAGTACTTC
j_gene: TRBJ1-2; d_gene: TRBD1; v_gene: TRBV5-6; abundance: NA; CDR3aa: CASSTDRGRDLSYGYTF; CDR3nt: TGTGCCAGCAGCACAGACAGGGGGCGCGATCTGAGCTATGGCTACACCTTC
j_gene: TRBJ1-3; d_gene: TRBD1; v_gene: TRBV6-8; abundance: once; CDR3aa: CASRHRQGVSGNTIYF; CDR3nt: TGTGCCAGCCGGCACAGACAGGGGGTGAGCGGAAACACCATATATTTT
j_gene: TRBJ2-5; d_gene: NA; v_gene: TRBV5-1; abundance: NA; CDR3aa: CASSFPAGQETQYF; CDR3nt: TGCGCCAGCAGCTTTCCAGCAGGCCAAGAGACCCAGTACTTC
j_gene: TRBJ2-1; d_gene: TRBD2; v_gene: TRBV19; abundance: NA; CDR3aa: CASSIPTSGVSSYNEQFF; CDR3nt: TGTGCCAGTAGTATACCGACTAGCGGGGTCAGCTCCTACAATGAGCAGTTCTTC
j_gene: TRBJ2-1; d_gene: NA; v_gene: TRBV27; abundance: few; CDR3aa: CASSSSSRWNEQFF; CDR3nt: TGTGCCAGCAGTTCGTCTAGCCGGTGGAATGAGCAGTTCTTC
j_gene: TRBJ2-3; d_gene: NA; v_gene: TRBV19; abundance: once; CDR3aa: CASSMQASTDTQYF; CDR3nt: TGTGCCAGTAGTATGCAGGCTAGCACAGATACGCAGTATTTT
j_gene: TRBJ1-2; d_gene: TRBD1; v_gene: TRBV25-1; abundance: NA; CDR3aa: CASSEQGVVYGYTF; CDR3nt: TGTGCCAGCAGTGAACAGGGGGTCGTCTATGGCTACACCTTC
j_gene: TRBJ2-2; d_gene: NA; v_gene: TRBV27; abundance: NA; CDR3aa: CASISLREPGELFF; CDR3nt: TGTGCCAGCATATCCTTACGGGAGCCCGGGGAGCTGTTTTTT
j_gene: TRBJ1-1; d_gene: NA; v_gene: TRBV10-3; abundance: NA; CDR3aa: CAISDSPGVLNTEAFF; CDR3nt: TGTGCCATCAGTGACTCTCCAGGGGTTTTGAACACTGAAGCTTTCTTT
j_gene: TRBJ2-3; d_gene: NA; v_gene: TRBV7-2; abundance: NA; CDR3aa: CASSLGGGSHTDTQYF; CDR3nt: TGTGCCAGCAGCTTAGGGGGGGGCTCCCACACAGATACGCAGTATTTT
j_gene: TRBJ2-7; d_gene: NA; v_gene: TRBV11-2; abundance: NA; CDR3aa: CASSDRGGSLHEQYF; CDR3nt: TGTGCCAGCAGCGATAGGGGGGGATCCCTCCACGAGCAGTACTTC
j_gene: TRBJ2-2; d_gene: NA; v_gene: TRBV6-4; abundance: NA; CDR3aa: CASRGGTGELFF; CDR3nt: TGTGCCAGCAGAGGGGGCACCGGGGAGCTGTTTTTT
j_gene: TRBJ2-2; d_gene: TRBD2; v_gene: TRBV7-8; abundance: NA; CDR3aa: CASSSLLAGVDTGELFF; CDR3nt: TGTGCCAGCAGCTCACTCCTAGCGGGGGTAGACACCGGGGAGCTGTTTTTT
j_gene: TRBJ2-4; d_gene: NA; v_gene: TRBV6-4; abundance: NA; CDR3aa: CASRKGDLGGENIQYF; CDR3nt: TGTGCCAGCAGAAAGGGGGACCTGGGGGGGGAGAACATTCAGTACTTC
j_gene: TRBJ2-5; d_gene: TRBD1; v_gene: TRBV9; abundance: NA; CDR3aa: CASSVTGALQETQYF; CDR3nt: TGTGCCAGCAGCGTTACAGGGGCACTCCAAGAGACCCAGTACTTC
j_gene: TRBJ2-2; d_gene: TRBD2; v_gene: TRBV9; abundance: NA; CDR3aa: CASSAEGGASGLGELFF; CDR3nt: TGTGCCAGCAGTGCAGAGGGGGGGGCTAGCGGGCTCGGGGAGCTGTTTTTT
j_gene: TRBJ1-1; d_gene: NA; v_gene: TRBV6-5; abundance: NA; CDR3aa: CASKSGQNTEAFF; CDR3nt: TGTGCCAGCAAGTCGGGACAGAACACTGAAGCTTTCTTT
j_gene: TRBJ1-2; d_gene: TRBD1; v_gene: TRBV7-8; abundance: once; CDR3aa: CASSLAGQSYYGYTF; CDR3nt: TGTGCCAGCAGCTTAGCGGGACAGTCGTACTATGGCTACACCTTC
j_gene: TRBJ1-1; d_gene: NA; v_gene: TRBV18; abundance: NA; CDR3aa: CASSQGQNTEAFF; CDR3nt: TGTGCCAGCTCTCAAGGACAGAACACTGAAGCTTTCTTT
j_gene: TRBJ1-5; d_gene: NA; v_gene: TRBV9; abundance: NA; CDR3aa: CASSVGLGQPQHF; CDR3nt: TGTGCCAGCAGCGTAGGACTAGGTCAGCCCCAGCATTTT
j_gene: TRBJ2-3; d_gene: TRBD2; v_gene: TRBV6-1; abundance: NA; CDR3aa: CASSTLAGVTDTQYF; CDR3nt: TGTGCCAGCAGTACTCTAGCGGGAGTCACAGATACGCAGTATTTT
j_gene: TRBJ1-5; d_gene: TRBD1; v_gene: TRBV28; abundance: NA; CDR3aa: CASSLRDRANQPQHF; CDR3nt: TGTGCCAGCAGTTTACGGGACAGGGCCAATCAGCCCCAGCATTTT
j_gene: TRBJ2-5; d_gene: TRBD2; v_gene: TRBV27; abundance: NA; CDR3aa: CASRGGTSEETQYF; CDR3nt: TGTGCCAGCAGAGGCGGGACTAGCGAAGAGACCCAGTACTTC
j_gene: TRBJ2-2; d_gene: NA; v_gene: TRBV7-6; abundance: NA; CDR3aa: CASSLGTAQAELFF; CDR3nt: TGTGCCAGCAGCTTGGGAACGGCACAGGCGGAGCTGTTTTTT
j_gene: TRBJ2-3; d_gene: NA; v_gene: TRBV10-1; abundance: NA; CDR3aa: CASSGGMITSTDTQYF; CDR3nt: TGCGCCAGCTCGGGCGGGATGATCACTAGCACAGATACGCAGTATTTT
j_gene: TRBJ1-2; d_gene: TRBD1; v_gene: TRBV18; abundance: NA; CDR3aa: CASSPQTGEGYTF; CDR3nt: TGTGCCAGCTCACCACAAACAGGGGAAGGCTACACCTTC
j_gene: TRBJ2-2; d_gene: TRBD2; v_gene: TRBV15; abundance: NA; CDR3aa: CATCLAGANTGELFF; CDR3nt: TGTGCCACCTGCTTAGCGGGGGCGAACACCGGGGAGCTGTTTTTT